What follows are 15 T cell receptor beta chains derived from one specimen sequenced in a study of blood T cells in healthy people across ages. A second roughly 7 to 12 cycle PCR used barcoded and J-beta primers. TCRdb reprocessed the 5' RACE reads via MiXCR and lists one record per CDR3 protein. Here the sample spans under 2,000,000 distinct CDR3 sequences, around 48% being singletons. The sequencing input was blood. The receptor set was obtained from a middle-aged woman in good health.

The V gene is TRBV6-5, the J gene TRBJ2-7; no firm D call. The germline V gene has CDR1 MNHEY and CDR2 SVGAGI. The CDR3 sequence is 16 residues long. Trimming removed 2 bases at V and 7 bases at J, with 21 bases between. The CDR3 loop reads CASSYGLELPLGEQYF. The CDR3, as DNA: TGTGCCAGCAGTTACGGGCTAGAGCTCCCCTTGGGAGAGCAGTACTTC.

As for this clonotype: A read error is possible here, since a much larger clone lies one base away. The rearrangement links TRBV11-2 to TRBJ2-1; 7 nucleotides align to TRBD2. Germline V gene sequence: CDR1 SGHAT, CDR2 FQNNGV. The CDR3 length is 15 residues. With V trimmed by 2 bases and J by 2 bases, 3 bases remained unmatched. The CDR3 sequence is CASSLTRGAYNEQFF. The CDR3 nucleotides read TGTGCCAGCAGCTTAACCCGGGGGGCCTACAATGAGCAGTTCTTC. Combining the CDR3 with reference TRBV11-2 and TRBJ2-1 gives the whole variable domain EAGVAQSPRYKIIEKRQSVAFWCNPISGHATLYWYQQILGQGPKLLIQFQNNGVVDDSQLPKDRFSAERLKGVDSTLKIQPAKLEDSAVYLCASSLTRGAYNEQFFGPGTRLTVL.

The chain recombines TRBV5-1 with TRBJ2-2, with 7 positions matching TRBD2. The length of the CDR3 is 15 residues. V shed 5 bases, J shed 6 bases, and the junction held 10 bases outside the gene matches. Germline V CDR1 and CDR2: SGHRS, YFSETQ. The CDR3 loop reads CASRAGLQPAGELFF. In nucleotides, the CDR3 is TGCGCCAGCAGAGCGGGACTCCAACCGGCCGGGGAGCTGTTTTTT.

This clonotype was seen a few times. The chain joins TRBV6-2 or TRBV6-3 to TRBJ2-1, with a weak D call TRBD2 (7 bases). Per the germline V gene, CDR1 is MNHEY and CDR2 is SVGEGT. There are 17 residues in the CDR3. Trimming left V 0 bases short and J 7 bases short, with 19 bases between. DNA for the CDR3: TGTGCCAGCAGTTACTCGACCCCAACGGGGGGCGGGAATGAGCAGTTCTTC. This encodes CASSYSTPTGGGNEQFF.

The rearrangement joins TRBV28 to TRBJ2-2, with 10 nucleotides matching TRBD1. CDR1 is MDHEN, CDR2 SYDVKM, per germline. The V and J ends lost 5 bases and 3 bases, in that order; junction bases with no gene match: 9. The CDR3 spans 17 residues. CDR3 amino acids: CASSLYDRGQDTGELFF. CDR3 nucleotide sequence: TGTGCCAGCAGTCTATATGACAGGGGGCAGGACACCGGGGAGCTGTTTTTT.

This sequence joins TRBV20-1 and TRBJ2-1, with TRBD2 matching over 10 bases. This CDR3 is built from 14 residues. CDR1 is DFQATT and CDR2 is SNEGSKA in the germline V gene (reference sequence). After removal of 6 bases from V and 11 bases from J, the junction contained 13 bases not matched to a gene. The CDR3 sequence is CSAAAGGDGHQQFF. CDR3 coding DNA: TGCAGTGCCGCAGCGGGGGGGGACGGACATCAGCAGTTCTTC.

The chain combines TRBV29-1 with TRBJ2-7; 7 positions agree with TRBD1. J was trimmed by 2 bases and V by 7 bases; bases with no gene match: 8. CDR3 length: 13 amino acids. The V gene's germline CDR1 is SQVTM and CDR2 ANQGSEA. The CDR3 is CSAQGQSPYEQYF. Here the CDR3 DNA reads TGCAGCGCCCAGGGACAGAGTCCCTACGAGCAGTACTTC.

The chain has TRBV27 and TRBJ2-3, with D maybe TRBD2 (6 bases). Germline V CDR1 and CDR2: MNHEY, SMNVEV (reference sequence). The CDR3 sequence is 16 residues long. With 5 bases removed from V and 3 bases from J, the gap between germline ends came to 18 bases. The CDR3 DNA follows: TGTGCCAGCAGTCCCTCCCCCGGACTAAGAACAGATACGCAGTATTTT. Protein product: CASSPSPGLRTDTQYF.

A note on this clonotype: One end of the junction fails to match germline, which may point to a read error. The V call is TRBV28, the J call TRBJ1-2; a weak D match, TRBD1 (5 bases). CDR3 length: 15 amino acids. The germline CDR1 and CDR2 sequences are MDHEN and SYDVKM. CDR3 loop: CASSLGSGTLDGYTF. The CDR3 DNA follows: TGTGCCAGCAGTTTAGGGTCCGGGACTCTAGATGGTTACACCTTC.

The CDR3 bases are TGTGCCACCAGCAGAGCTTGGAGTGCAGAGACCCAGTACTTC. This translates into CATSRAWSAETQYF. The chain joins TRBV15 to TRBJ2-5; D not resolved. Germline-derived CDR1 and CDR2 are LNHNV and YYDKDF (reference sequence). V was shortened by 1 base and J by 4 bases, with 10 bases between the two germline ends. This CDR3 contains 14 residues.

The CDR3 loop reads CASSRSGNTEAFF. For the CDR3, the DNA is TGTGCCAGCAGCAGGAGTGGGAACACTGAAGCTTTCTTT. The V call is TRBV21-1, the J call TRBJ1-1. TRBV21-1 is a listed pseudogene. CDR3 length equals 13 residues.

The chain couples TRBV5-1 to TRBJ2-1; D unclear. In germline, CDR1 is SGHRS, CDR2 YFSETQ. The CDR3 is 14 amino acids. V lost 2 bases and J 5 bases, leaving 11 bases between the germline ends. The CDR3 is CASSFPGGDNEQFF. As DNA, the CDR3 is TGCGCCAGCAGCTTCCCGGGTGGGGACAATGAGCAGTTCTTC.

V gene TRBV4-2 combines with J gene TRBJ2-7, with unresolved D. The CDR3 length is 13 residues. The germline gives CDR1 LGHNA, CDR2 YNFKEQ. Trimming left V 0 bases short and J 5 bases short, with 8 bases between. CDR3 in DNA: TGTGCCAGCAGCCAAGAGATGGGGAACGAGCAGTACTTC. This gives the protein CASSQEMGNEQYF.

This sequence joins TRBV11-2 and TRBJ2-1, with D possibly TRBD2 on 7 matching bases. Trimming removed 1 base from V and 2 bases from J, with 12 bases in between. Germline V gene sequence: CDR1 SGHAT, CDR2 FQNNGV. CDR3 length: 16 residues. CDR3 sequence reads: CASSLGRGPPYNEQFF. The CDR3 bases are TGTGCCAGCAGCTTAGGGCGGGGGCCCCCCTACAATGAGCAGTTCTTC.

Concerning this clonotype: A much larger clonotype is one base distant, so this may be a read error. The chain joins TRBV7-2 to TRBJ2-6, with D maybe TRBD2 (5 bases). The CDR3 totals 18 residues. Per germline, CDR1 SGHTA and CDR2 FQGNSA. Trimming removed 2 bases at V and 0 bases at J, with 14 bases between. The CDR3 DNA reads TGTGCCAGCAGCTTATTCGGTTACCGGGGCTCTGGGGCCAACGTCCTGACTTTC. Protein: CASSLFGYRGSGANVLTF.